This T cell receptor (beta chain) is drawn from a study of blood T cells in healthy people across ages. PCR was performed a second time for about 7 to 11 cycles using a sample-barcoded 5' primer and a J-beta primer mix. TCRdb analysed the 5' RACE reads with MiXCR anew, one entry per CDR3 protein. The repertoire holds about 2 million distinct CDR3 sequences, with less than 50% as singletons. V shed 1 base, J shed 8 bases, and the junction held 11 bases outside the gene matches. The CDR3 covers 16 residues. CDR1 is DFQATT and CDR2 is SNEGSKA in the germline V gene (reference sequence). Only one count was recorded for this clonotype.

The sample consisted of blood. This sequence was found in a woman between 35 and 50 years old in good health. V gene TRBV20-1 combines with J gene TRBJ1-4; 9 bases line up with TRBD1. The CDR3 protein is CSARARWTGVEEKLFF. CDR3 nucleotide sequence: TGCAGTGCTAGAGCTAGGTGGACAGGGGTAGAGGAAAAACTGTTTTTT.